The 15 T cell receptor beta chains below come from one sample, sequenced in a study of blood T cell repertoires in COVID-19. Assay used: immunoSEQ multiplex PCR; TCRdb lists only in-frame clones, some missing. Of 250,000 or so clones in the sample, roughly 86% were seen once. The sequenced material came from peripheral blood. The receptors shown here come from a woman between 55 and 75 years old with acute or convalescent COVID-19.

The CDR3 DNA is TGTGCCACCAGCTTTCGACGGAGACAGGTCTACTACAATGAGCAGTTCTTC. Its protein product is CATSFRRRQVYYNEQFF. The rearrangement joins TRBV15 to TRBJ2-1; TRBD1 might be the D (6 bases). Germline loops: CDR1 LNHNV, CDR2 YYDKDF (reference sequence). The CDR3 length is 17 residues. V lost 5 bases and J lost 3, with 20 bases in between.

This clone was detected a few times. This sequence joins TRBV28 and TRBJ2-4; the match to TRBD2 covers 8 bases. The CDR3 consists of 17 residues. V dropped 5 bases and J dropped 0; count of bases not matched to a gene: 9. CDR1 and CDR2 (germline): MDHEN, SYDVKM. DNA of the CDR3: TGTGCCAGCAGTGAACGGGGGGGCGGCAGAGCCAAAAACATTCAGTACTTC. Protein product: CASSERGGGRAKNIQYF.

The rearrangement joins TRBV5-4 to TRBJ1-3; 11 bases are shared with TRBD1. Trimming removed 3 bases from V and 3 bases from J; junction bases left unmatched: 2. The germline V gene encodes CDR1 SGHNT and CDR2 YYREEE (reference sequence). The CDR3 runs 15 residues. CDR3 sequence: CASSWGTGGGNTIYF. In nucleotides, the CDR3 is TGTGCCAGCAGCTGGGGGACAGGGGGTGGAAACACCATATATTTT.

The CDR3 nucleotides read TGTGCCAGTACCTATCCTCTAGCGGAGACCGGGGAGCTGTTTTTT. Its protein product is CASTYPLAETGELFF. The rearrangement links TRBV19 to TRBJ2-2; 7 nucleotides agree with TRBD2. V was pared by 7 bases and J by 5 bases, with 10 bases of the junction left unmatched. The CDR3 length is 15 residues. Germline V gives CDR1 LNHDA, CDR2 SQIVND (reference sequence).

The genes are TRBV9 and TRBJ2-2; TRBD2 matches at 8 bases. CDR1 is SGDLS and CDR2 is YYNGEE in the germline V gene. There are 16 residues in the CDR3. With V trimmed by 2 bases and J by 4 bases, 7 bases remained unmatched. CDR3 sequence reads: CASSVLAGSGTGELFF. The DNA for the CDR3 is TGTGCCAGCAGCGTTCTAGCGGGCTCGGGCACCGGGGAGCTGTTTTTT.

CDR3 sequence reads: CASSKGLAGGHFAYEQYF. CDR3 DNA sequence: TGTGCCAGCAGTAAGGGACTAGCGGGAGGCCACTTTGCGTACGAGCAGTACTTC. The V call is TRBV11-2, the J call TRBJ2-7; 15 bases align to TRBD2. V was pared by 6 bases and J by 4 bases, with 13 bases of the junction left unmatched. CDR3 size: 18 residues. CDR1 is SGHAT, CDR2 FQNNGV, per germline. The full variable domain, with the rest looked up from reference TRBV11-2 and TRBJ2-7, is EAGVAQSPRYKIIEKRQSVAFWCNPISGHATLYWYQQILGQGPKLLIQFQNNGVVDDSQLPKDRFSAERLKGVDSTLKIQPAKLEDSAVYLCASSKGLAGGHFAYEQYFGPGTRLTVT.

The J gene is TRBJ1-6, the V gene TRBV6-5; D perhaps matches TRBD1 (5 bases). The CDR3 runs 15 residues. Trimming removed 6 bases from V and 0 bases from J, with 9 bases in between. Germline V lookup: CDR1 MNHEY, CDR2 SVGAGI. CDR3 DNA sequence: TGTGCCAGCAGACTCGACAGCTCCTATAATTCACCCCTCCACTTT. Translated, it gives CASRLDSSYNSPLHF.

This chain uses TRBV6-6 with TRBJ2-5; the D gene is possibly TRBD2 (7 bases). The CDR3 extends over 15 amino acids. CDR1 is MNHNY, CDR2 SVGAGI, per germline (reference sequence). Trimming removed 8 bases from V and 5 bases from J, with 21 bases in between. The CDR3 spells CASGTQGLGRETQYF. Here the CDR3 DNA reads TGTGCCAGCGGGACACAGGGACTCGGGAGGGAGACCCAGTACTTC.

CDR3 coding DNA: TGCGCCAGCAGCTTGGGGACAGGATCGAACACCGGGGAGCTGTTTTTT. This translates into CASSLGTGSNTGELFF. This chain links TRBV5-1 with TRBJ2-2, with 7 bases identical to TRBD1. This CDR3 comprises 16 residues. Germline V gene lookup returns CDR1 SGHRS and CDR2 YFSETQ. Losses at the gene ends were 0 bases for V and 0 bases for J; bases not matched to a gene: 2.

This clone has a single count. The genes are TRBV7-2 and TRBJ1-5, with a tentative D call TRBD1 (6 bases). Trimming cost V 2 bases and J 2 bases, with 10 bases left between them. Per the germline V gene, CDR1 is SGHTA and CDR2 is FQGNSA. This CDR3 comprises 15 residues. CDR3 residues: CASSLQGSGNQPQHF. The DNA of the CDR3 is TGTGCCAGCAGCTTACAGGGGAGTGGCAATCAGCCCCAGCATTTT. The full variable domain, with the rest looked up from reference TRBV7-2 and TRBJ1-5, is GAGVSQSPSNKVTEKGKDVELRCDPISGHTALYWYRQSLGQGLEFLIYFQGNSAPDKSGLPSDRFSAERTGGSVSTLTIQRTQQEDSAVYLCASSLQGSGNQPQHFGDGTRLSIL.

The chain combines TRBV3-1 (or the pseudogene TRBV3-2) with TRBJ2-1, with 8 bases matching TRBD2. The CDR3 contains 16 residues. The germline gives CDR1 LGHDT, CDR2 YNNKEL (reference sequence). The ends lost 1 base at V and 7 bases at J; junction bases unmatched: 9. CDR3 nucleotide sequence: TGTGCCAGCAGCCAAGGTCCGGGAGGGCCGGGTAATGAGCAGTTCTTC. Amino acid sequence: CASSQGPGGPGNEQFF.

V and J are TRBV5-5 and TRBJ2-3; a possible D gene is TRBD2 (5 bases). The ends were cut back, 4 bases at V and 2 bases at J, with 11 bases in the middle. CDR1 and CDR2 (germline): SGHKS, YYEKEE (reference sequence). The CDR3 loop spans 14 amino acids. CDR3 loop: CASSPGRFTDTQYF. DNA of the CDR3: TGTGCCAGCAGCCCGGGGAGATTCACAGATACGCAGTATTTT.

The CDR3 is CASGAARGRAVTGELFF. CDR3 coding DNA: TGTGCTAGTGGTGCCGCCAGGGGGCGCGCGGTCACCGGGGAGCTGTTTTTT. The chain links TRBV12-5 to TRBJ2-2; 8 bases line up with TRBD1. J lost 4 bases, V lost 5 bases, and 12 bases had no gene match. Germline CDR1 LGHNT, CDR2 FRNRAP. CDR3 size: 17 residues.

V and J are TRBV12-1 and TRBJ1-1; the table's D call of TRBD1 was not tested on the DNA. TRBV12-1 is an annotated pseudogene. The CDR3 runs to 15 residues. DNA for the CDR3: TGTGCCAGCAGCTTTGTCCGACAGGGGGTCGCTGAAGCTTTCTTT. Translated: CASSFVRQGVAEAFF.

The CDR3 nucleotides read TGTGCCAGCAGTAGGGCCCCCCAGGGGTACAATGAGCAGTTCTTC. It yields the protein CASSRAPQGYNEQFF. The gene calls are TRBV28 and TRBJ2-1, with TRBD1 as a possible D gene (6 bases). This CDR3 contains 15 residues. Per the germline V gene, CDR1 is MDHEN and CDR2 is SYDVKM. V was shortened by 5 bases and J by 4 bases, with 15 bases between the two germline ends. The variable domain in full, completed from reference TRBV28 and TRBJ2-1, reads DVKVTQSSRYLVKRTGEKVFLECVQDMDHENMFWYRQDPGLGLRLIYFSYDVKMKEKGDIPEGYSVSREKKERFSLILESASTNQTSMYLCASSRAPQGYNEQFFGPGTRLTVL.